These 10 T cell receptor beta chains were sequenced from one sample in a study of patients and donors after allogeneic stem cell transplantation. TCRdb ran MiXCR on the RT-PCR reads and lists one entry per CDR3 protein. The data show approximately 200,000 distinct CDR3 sequences, 12% to 15% seen once. The sample consisted of blood, either unsorted or a sorted T cell fraction (not recorded which). The source is a human donor who was either an allogeneic HSCT recipient or a stem cell or donor lymphocyte infusion donor (not recorded which). It is not recorded whose cells these are; they may come from a transplant donor.

V is TRBV13 and J is TRBJ2-3; a possible D gene is TRBD1 (7 bases). The V end was cut by 0 bases, the J end by 0 bases, with 13 bases between. The CDR3 consists of 17 residues. Germline V lookup: CDR1 PRHDT, CDR2 FYEKMQ (reference sequence). The CDR3 nucleotides are TGTGCCAGCAGCTTAGGCCAGGGGGGCTGGAGCACAGATACGCAGTATTTT. The encoded protein is CASSLGQGGWSTDTQYF.

The V and J genes are TRBV6-6 and TRBJ2-2; no clear D. The CDR3 sequence is 13 residues long. Germline CDR1 MNHNY, CDR2 SVGAGI (reference sequence). Trimming left V 2 bases short and J 7 bases short, with 8 bases between. DNA of the CDR3: TGTGCCAGCAGTTACATTGGCGGCGGGGAGCTGTTTTTT. Protein: CASSYIGGGELFF.

The rearrangement uses TRBV3-1 and TRBJ2-1; 7 bases match TRBD2. Germline trimming cut 4 bases from V and 7 bases from J; bases unmatched to any gene: 10. The CDR3 has 15 amino acids. From germline, CDR1 is LGHDT and CDR2 YNNKEL (reference sequence). This CDR3 reads CASSPSGINGNEQFF. CDR3 bases: TGTGCCAGCAGCCCTAGCGGAATAAACGGGAATGAGCAGTTCTTC.

This clonotype was observed at least ten times. The chain uses TRBV28 and TRBJ2-7, with D unclear. The V end was cut by 2 bases, the J end by 6 bases, with 5 bases between. The germline V gene encodes CDR1 MDHEN and CDR2 SYDVKM. The CDR3 runs to 11 residues. In DNA, the CDR3 is TGTGCCAGCAGTTTACGGCTCGAGCAGTACTTC. Encoded protein: CASSLRLEQYF.

Many counts were recorded for this clonotype. The chain uses TRBV4-1 and TRBJ2-1, with TRBD1 matching over 9 bases. The J segment lost 2 bases and the V segment lost 2 bases, leaving 13 bases of the junction unmatched. Germline CDR1 MGHRA, CDR2 YSYEKL. The CDR3 runs 19 residues. In DNA, the CDR3 is TGCGCCAGCAGCCAATTCCCCGGGACAGGGTCTTCACCCTACAATGAGCAGTTCTTC. Its translation is CASSQFPGTGSSPYNEQFF.

This clonotype was detected a few times. V and J are TRBV11-1 and TRBJ1-1; no reliable D call. V was trimmed by 2 bases and J by 1 base, leaving 23 bases between them. The germline V gene has CDR1 SGHAT and CDR2 FQDESV (reference sequence). This CDR3 comprises 19 residues. The CDR3 loop is CASSLSPPGLWRSNTEAFF. CDR3 DNA sequence: TGTGCCAGCAGCTTAAGTCCACCTGGCCTTTGGCGCTCGAACACTGAAGCTTTCTTT.

This clonotype was observed a handful of times. V usage is TRBV7-2 and J usage is TRBJ2-7, with D uncertain. Germline V gene lookup returns CDR1 SGHTA and CDR2 FQGNSA. The CDR3 length is 14 residues. Trimming cost V 5 bases and J 0 bases, with 11 bases left between them. The CDR3 is CASSQTVNSYEQYF. The DNA of the CDR3 is TGTGCCAGCAGCCAAACCGTGAACTCCTACGAGCAGTACTTC.

The chain employs TRBV5-1 and TRBJ2-1; TRBD1 matches 12 bases. CDR1 and CDR2 from the germline V gene are SGHRS and YFSETQ. This CDR3 spans 16 amino acids. Losses at the gene ends were 0 bases for V and 6 bases for J; bases not matched to a gene: 4. The CDR3 DNA follows: TGCGCCAGCAGCTTGGATGGGACAGGGGGCCTCAATGAGCAGTTCTTC. Encoded protein: CASSLDGTGGLNEQFF.

This clonotype was observed a handful of times. The chain uses TRBV7-2 and TRBJ1-6, with 8 bases that match TRBD1. Germline CDR1 and CDR2: SGHTA and FQGNSA. The V and J ends lost 0 bases and 12 bases, in that order; junction bases with no gene match: 13. The CDR3 is 17 amino acids. For the CDR3, the DNA is TGTGCCAGCAGCTTAGCATCGACAGGGGCTCTCGGGATACCCCTCCACTTT. It specifies CASSLASTGALGIPLHF.

The V and J genes are TRBV6-2 or TRBV6-3 and TRBJ2-7; 9 bases are a match to TRBD1. Per germline, CDR1 MNHEY and CDR2 SVGEGT. The CDR3 length is 14 residues. The J segment lost 3 bases and the V segment lost 2 bases, leaving 2 bases of the junction unmatched. The CDR3 spells CASSYETGGYEQYF. CDR3 bases: TGTGCCAGCAGTTACGAGACAGGGGGCTACGAGCAGTACTTC.